This T cell receptor beta chain was found in a study of cytomegalovirus exposure and HLA in healthy donors. Primers: 60 Vbeta forward and 13 Jbeta reverse. The repertoire was sequenced with immunoSEQ multiplex PCR; TCRdb's copy has only in-frame clones and lacks some. Among some 160,000 clones listed, roughly three quarters were seen once. Germline V gives CDR1 SGHNT, CDR2 YYREEE (reference sequence). This CDR3 is built from 13 residues. V lost 2 bases to trimming and J lost 1 base, with 5 bases between them. The chain uses TRBV5-4 and TRBJ2-3, with D tentatively TRBD1 (5 bases). The sequence derives from a man aged 55 to 70 in good health and CMV-seronegative. Sequencing was performed on PBMCs. CDR3 protein: CASSLQGTDTQYF. The CDR3, as DNA: TGTGCCAGCAGCTTACAGGGCACAGATACGCAGTATTTT.